What follows is one T cell receptor beta chain and its context. What this receptor recognizes is not known. Base qualities were left out, and no much larger clone turns up one base away. The immunoSEQ Assay, a bias-controlled multiplex PCR, was used to amplify TCRbeta CDR3 regions from genomic DNA. Per the source publication's procedure: Nucleated cell counts per sample were estimated from amplification of reference gene primers within the assay. To quantify the absolute abundance of each unique TCRbeta CDR3 rearrangement, sequence reads were collapsed and filtered. For each sample, productive Simpson clonality was calculated as the square root of Simpson's diversity index over productive rearrangements. Imported from immuneACCESS, the table was reduced by TCRdb to in-frame sequences with V and J called. These copies leave out some clones; in studies compared against another copy, an unresolved V gene accounts for under half, and the cause of the remainder is not known. That table supplies the V and J calls and clone size; D and trimming were determined from the DNA. The sample profile shows over 150,000 clones; roughly 81% of them were found once. The top ten hold around 8% of the sample.

This entry is derived from a study of blood T cell repertoires in COVID-19 (dated by TCRdb to about 2020). In terms of the full investigation: Collaborator samples came from the United States, Italy and Spain and covered acute and convalescent phases of COVID-19. The material from the prospective study consisted of cDNA or gDNA derived from T cells, B-cell-depleted T cells, or PBMCs. Subjects who had been exposed to COVID-19, were actively infected with it, or had recovered from it provided the deeply sampled blood TCRbeta repertoires that made up the dataset. The repertoires were released in a freely available public database intended as a resource for research on the immune response to SARS-CoV-2. The samples were drawn from the first 160 participants of the ongoing ImmuneRACE study and from 1,254 subjects provided by 6 global collaborators. The sample metadata nearly always contained a de-identified subject ID, COVID-19 status, age in years and sex. HLA class I and class II types, where available, came from metadata supplied by the sample provider rather than from assay-based typing.

General findings and caveats noted by the study authors: The amount of clinical and demographic metadata varied by source and participant and was provided uncurated.

V is pruned by 6 bases and J by 10 bases, leaving 6 bases of the junction without a gene match. From the cysteine up to the phenylalanine, the CDR3 has a length of 12 residues. CDR3 DNA is the only sequence kept; it has 36 bases, read in frame from the first base. The germline V gene (reference sequence) provides CDR1 MNHNY and CDR2 SVGAGI. One collaborating source in Seattle enrolled patients during active infection and followed them longitudinally through the course of disease. The collaborating institutions used their own protocols to collect whole blood in K2EDTA tubes. For TCRbeta analysis, collaborators shipped samples in one of three forms: frozen whole blood, isolated PBMCs, or DNA extracted from either of those sample types.

The sequence joins TRBV6-6 to TRBJ1-1, and 9 junctional nucleotides match TRBD1. The material sequenced was peripheral blood. This receptor was obtained from a woman in her sixties or seventies with COVID-19, enrolled during active disease. The DNA reads TGTGCCAGCAGGGACAGGGGTTGGGGAGCTTTCTTT. Its product reads: CASRDRGWGAFF.